This T cell receptor beta chain originates from a study of molecular identifiers for immune sequencing clone quantification. Regarding the study as a whole: Clones that had above 20 RNA copies took up over 97% of effector molecules but under 1% in naive cells.

Listed TCR primers, together with previously described methods, were used for the bulk TCR libraries. TCRdb independently ran MiXCR on the PCR reads; one entry per CDR3 protein. The sample has around 460,000 distinct CDR3 sequences; approximately 25% are singletons. The V and J ends lost 6 bases and 7 bases, in that order; junction bases with no gene match: 7. This CDR3 comprises 15 residues. Germline-derived CDR1 and CDR2 are MNHNY and SVGAGI (reference sequence). Libraries of naive CD8 cells were prepared from around 20,000 to 990,000 sorted cells using 10%, 30% or 50% RNA. Sorting captured naive CD8 T cells as CD8+CD4-CCR7+CD45RA+. Remarks on this clonotype: Its matching antigen is unknown.

This clonotype originated in a human donor in good health. Some libraries in this study had Jurkat cell RNA spiked in. The chain couples TRBV6-6 to TRBJ2-1; 12 nucleotides line up with TRBD2. Sequences were obtained from naive CD8+ T cells from blood, with Jurkat cell RNA spiked in. Subset specified: FACS-sorted CD8+CD4-CCR7+CD45RA+ naive T cells. DNA of the CDR3: TGTGCCAGCAGCCCACTAGCGGGAGGAAAGAATGAGCAGTTCTTC. It codes for CASSPLAGGKNEQFF.